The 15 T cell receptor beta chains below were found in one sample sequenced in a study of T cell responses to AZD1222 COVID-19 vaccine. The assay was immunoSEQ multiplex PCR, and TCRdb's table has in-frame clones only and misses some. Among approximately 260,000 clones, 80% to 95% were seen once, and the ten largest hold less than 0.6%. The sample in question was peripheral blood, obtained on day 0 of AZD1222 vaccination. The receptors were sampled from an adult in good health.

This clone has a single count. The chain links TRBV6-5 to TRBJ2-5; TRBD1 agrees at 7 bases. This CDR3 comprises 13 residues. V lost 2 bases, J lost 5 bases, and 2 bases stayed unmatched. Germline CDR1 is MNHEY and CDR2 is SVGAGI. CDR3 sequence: CASSYIRGETQYF. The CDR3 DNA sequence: TGTGCCAGCAGTTACATCAGGGGGGAGACCCAGTACTTC.

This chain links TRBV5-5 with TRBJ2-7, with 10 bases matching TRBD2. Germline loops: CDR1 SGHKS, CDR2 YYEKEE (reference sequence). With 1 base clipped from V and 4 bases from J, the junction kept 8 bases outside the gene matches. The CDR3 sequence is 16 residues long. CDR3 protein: CASSLKPGLASYEQYF. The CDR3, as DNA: TGTGCCAGCAGCTTGAAGCCGGGACTAGCGTCGTACGAGCAGTACTTC.

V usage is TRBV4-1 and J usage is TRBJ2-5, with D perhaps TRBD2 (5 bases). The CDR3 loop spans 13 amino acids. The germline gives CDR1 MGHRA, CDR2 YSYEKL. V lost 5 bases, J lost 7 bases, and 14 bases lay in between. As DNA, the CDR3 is TGCGCCAGCAGCAAACCGGGGAGTGGGACCCAGTACTTC. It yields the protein CASSKPGSGTQYF.

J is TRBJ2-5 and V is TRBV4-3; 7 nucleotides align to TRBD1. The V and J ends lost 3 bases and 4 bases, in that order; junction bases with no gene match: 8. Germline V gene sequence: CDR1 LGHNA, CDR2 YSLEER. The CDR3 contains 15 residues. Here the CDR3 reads CASSHRGGRGETQYF. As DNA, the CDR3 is TGCGCCAGCAGCCATAGAGGGGGCCGCGGAGAGACCCAGTACTTC.

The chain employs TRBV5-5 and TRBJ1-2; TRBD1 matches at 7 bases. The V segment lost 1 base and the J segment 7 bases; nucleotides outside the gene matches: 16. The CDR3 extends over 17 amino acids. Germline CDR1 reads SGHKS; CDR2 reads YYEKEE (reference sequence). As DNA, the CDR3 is TGTGCCAGCAGCTTGTTAGAGGCAGGGGGAAGGGTGAGTGGCTACACCTTC. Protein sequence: CASSLLEAGGRVSGYTF. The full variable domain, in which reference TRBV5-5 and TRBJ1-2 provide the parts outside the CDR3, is DAGVTQSPTHLIKTRGQQVTLRCSPISGHKSVSWYQQVLGQGPQFIFQYYEKEERGRGNFPDRFSARQFPNYSSELNVNALLLGDSALYLCASSLLEAGGRVSGYTFGSGTRLTVV.

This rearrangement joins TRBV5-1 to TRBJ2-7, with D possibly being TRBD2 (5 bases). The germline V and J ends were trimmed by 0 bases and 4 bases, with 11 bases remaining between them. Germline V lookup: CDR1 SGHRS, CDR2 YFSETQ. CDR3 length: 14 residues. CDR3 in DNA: TGCGCCAGCAGCTTGGGGCGTAGAGGGTACGAGCAGTACTTC. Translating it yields CASSLGRRGYEQYF.

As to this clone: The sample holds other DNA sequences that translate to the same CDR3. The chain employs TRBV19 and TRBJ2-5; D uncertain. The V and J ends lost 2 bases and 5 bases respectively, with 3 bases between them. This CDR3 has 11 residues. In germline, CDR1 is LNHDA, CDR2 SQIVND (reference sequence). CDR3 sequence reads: CASSIKETQYF. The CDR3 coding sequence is TGTGCCAGTAGTATAAAGGAGACCCAGTACTTC.

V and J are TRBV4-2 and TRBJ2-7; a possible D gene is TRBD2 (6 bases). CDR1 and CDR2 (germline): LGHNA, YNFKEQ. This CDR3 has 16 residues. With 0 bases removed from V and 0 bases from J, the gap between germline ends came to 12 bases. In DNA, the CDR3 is TGTGCCAGCAGCCAAGACGCGGGACGGAACTCCTACGAGCAGTACTTC. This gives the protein CASSQDAGRNSYEQYF.

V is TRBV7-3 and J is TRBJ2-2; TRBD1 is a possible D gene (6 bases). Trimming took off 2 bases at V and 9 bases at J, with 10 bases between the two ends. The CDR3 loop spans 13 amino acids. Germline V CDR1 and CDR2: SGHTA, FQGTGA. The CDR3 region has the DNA TGTGCCAGCAGCTTACAGGGGCGGAGGGAGCTGTTTTTT. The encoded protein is CASSLQGRRELFF. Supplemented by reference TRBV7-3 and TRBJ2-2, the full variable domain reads GAGVSQTPSNKVTEKGKYVELRCDPISGHTALYWYRQSLGQGPEFLIYFQGTGAADDSGLPNDRFFAVRPEGSVSTLKIQRTERGDSAVYLCASSLQGRRELFFGEGSRLTVL.

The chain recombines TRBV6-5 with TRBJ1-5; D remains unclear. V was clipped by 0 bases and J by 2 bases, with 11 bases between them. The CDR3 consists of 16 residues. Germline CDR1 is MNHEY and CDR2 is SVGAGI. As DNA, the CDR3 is TGTGCCAGCAGTTACTCGGCAGGCCGGGGCAATCAGCCCCAGCATTTT. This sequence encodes CASSYSAGRGNQPQHF.

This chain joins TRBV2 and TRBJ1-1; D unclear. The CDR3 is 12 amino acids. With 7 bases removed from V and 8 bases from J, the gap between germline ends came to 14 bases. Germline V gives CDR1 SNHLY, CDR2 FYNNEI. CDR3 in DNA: TGTGCCAGCACTGAGGTGGTATTAGAAGCTTTCTTT. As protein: CASTEVVLEAFF.

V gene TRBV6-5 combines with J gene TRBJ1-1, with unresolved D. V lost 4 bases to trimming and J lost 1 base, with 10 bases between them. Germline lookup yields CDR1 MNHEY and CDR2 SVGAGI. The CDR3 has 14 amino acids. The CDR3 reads CASSWAKKNTEAFF. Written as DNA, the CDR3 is TGTGCCAGCAGTTGGGCCAAAAAGAACACTGAAGCTTTCTTT.

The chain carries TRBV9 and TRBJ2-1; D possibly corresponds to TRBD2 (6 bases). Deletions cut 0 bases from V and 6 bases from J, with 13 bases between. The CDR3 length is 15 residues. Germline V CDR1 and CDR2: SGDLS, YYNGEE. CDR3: CASSVDGSAPNEQFF. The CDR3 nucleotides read TGTGCCAGCAGCGTAGACGGGAGCGCCCCCAATGAGCAGTTCTTC.

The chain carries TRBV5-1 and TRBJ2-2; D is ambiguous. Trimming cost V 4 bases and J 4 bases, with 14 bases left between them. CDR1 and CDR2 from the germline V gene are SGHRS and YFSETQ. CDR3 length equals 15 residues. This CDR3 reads CASSLSAARTGELFF. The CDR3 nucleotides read TGCGCCAGCAGCCTCAGCGCGGCGCGCACCGGGGAGCTGTTTTTT.

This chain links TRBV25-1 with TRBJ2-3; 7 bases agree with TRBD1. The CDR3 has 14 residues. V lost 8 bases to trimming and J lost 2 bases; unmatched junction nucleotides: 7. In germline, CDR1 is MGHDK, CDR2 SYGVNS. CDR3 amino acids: CASGDRVTTDTQYF. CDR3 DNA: TGTGCCAGCGGAGACAGGGTCACCACAGATACGCAGTATTTT.